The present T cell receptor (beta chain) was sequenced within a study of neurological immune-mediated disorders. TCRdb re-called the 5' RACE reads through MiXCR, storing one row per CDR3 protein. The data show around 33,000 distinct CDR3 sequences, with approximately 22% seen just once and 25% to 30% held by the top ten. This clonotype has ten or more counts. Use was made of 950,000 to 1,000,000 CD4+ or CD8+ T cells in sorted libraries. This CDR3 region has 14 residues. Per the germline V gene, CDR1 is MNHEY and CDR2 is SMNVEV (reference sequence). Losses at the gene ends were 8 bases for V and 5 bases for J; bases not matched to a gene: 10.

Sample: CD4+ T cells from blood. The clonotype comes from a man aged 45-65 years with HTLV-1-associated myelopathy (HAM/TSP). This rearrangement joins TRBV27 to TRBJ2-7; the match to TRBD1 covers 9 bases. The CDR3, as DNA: TGTGCCAGCGGGCTGGGGACAGGGCGCGACGAGCAGTACTTC. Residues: CASGLGTGRDEQYF.